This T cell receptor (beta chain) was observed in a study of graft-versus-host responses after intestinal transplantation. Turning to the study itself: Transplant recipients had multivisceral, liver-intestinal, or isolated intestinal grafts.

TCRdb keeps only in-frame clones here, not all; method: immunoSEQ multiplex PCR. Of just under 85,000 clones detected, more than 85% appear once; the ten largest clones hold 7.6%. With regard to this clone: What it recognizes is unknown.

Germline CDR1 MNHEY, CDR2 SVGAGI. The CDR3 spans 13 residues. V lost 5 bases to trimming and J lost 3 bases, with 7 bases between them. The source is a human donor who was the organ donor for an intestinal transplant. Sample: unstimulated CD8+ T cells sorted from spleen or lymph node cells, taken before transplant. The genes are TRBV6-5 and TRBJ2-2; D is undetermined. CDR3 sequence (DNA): TGTGCCAGCAGTGGTAGTTACACCGGGGAGCTGTTTTTT. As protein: CASSGSYTGELFF.